The clone carrying this T cell receptor beta chain was detected once. Its target is unknown. The data were obtained in a study of regulatory T cells in long-lasting Graves disease. Time point: persistent/refractory GD, antithyroid drugs over 5 years with positive TRAb. RNA from PBMCs was the source of the TCR library. Points from the study as a whole: Accuracy may have suffered from the small sample size.

The CDR3 spans 12 residues. V shed 0 bases and J shed 8 bases, with 10 bases lying between them. The germline CDR1 and CDR2 sequences are DFQATT and SNEGSKA (reference sequence). Construction of the TCR beta libraries employed iRepertoire HTBI primers in conjunction with Arm-PCR of CDR3 regions. One entry per CDR3 protein, called by TCRdb with MiXCR from the multiplex PCR reads. The table includes roughly 300,000 distinct CDR3 sequences, under 25% detected once. V is TRBV20-1 and J is TRBJ1-2, with D unclear. This material consisted of peripheral blood mononuclear cells (PBMCs), taken when the disease was refractory, from a patient treated with antithyroid drugs. This clonotype was obtained from a female donor with Graves disease. CDR3 protein: CSARDRIIGYTF. DNA for the CDR3: TGCAGTGCTAGAGACAGGATAATAGGCTACACCTTC.